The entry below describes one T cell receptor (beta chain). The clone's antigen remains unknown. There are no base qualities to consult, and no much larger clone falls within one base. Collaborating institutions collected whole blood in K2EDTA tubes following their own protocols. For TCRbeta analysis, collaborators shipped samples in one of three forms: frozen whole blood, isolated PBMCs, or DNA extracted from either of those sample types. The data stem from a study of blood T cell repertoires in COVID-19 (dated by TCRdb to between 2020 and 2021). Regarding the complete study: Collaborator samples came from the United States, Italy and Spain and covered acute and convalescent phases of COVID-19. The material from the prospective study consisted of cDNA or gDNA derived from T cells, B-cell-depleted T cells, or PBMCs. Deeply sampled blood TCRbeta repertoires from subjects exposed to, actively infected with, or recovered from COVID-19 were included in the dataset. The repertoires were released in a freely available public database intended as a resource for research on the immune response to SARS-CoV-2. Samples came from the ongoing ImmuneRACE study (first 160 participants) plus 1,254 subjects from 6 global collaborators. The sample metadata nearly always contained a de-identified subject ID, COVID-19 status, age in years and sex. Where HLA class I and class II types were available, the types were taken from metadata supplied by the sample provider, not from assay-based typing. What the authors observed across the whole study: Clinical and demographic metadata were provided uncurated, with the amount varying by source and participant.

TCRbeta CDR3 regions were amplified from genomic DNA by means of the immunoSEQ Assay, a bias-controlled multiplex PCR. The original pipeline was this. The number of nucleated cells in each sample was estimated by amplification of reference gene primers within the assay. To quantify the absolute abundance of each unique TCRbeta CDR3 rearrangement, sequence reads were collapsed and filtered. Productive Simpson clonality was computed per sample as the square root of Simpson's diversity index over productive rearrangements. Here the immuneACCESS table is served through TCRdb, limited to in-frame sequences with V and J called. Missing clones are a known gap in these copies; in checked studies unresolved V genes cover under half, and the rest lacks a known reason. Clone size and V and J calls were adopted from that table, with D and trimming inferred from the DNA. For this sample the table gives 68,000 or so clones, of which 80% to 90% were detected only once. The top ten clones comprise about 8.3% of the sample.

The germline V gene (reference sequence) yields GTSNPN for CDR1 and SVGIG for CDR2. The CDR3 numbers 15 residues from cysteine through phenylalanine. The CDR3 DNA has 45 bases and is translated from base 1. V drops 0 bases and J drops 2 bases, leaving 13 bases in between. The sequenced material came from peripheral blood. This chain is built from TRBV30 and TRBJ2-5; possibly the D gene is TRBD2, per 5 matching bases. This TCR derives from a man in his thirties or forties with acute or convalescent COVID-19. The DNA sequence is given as TGTGCCTGGAGTGTATCCTTCGGGGAGCAAGAGACCCAGTACTTC. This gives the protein CAWSVSFGEQETQYF.